The next 5 T cell receptor beta chains were all read from a single sample in a study of blood T cell repertoires in COVID-19. Sequenced by immunoSEQ multiplex PCR; TCRdb stores in-frame clones only, minus some. The profile shows approximately 44,000 clones, roughly 80% of them singletons. The sequencing input was peripheral blood. The receptors were sampled from a woman aged 80 or over with acute or convalescent COVID-19.

The chain employs TRBV5-8 and TRBJ1-5; D possibly corresponds to TRBD1 (5 bases). Germline CDR1 and CDR2: SGHTS and YDEGEE. V lost 1 base and J lost 4, with 24 bases in between. The CDR3 has 19 amino acids. The CDR3 region is CASSLSVGEGPRWNQPQHF. CDR3 DNA: TGTGCCAGCAGCTTGTCTGTAGGGGAGGGTCCAAGATGGAATCAGCCCCAGCATTTT.

The chain recombines TRBV25-1 with TRBJ2-2; D gene ambiguous. Trimming pared 1 base from V and 7 bases from J, leaving 10 bases between. This CDR3 has 14 residues. Per germline, CDR1 MGHDK and CDR2 SYGVNS. The chain's CDR3 is CASSELWQNGELFF. The CDR3 region has the DNA TGTGCCAGCAGTGAATTGTGGCAGAACGGGGAGCTGTTTTTT.

For the CDR3, the DNA is TGCAGTGCTAGTTTGCGGGAGGGCCGGAGGGATACGCAGTATTTT. It encodes CSASLREGRRDTQYF. This chain connects TRBV20-1 to TRBJ2-3; TRBD2 aligns across 9 bases. V lost 3 bases, J lost 6 bases, and 10 bases stayed unmatched. The CDR3 has 15 amino acids. Germline-derived CDR1 and CDR2 are DFQATT and SNEGSKA (reference sequence).

The table lists this clone with a count of one. This rearrangement joins TRBV7-2 to TRBJ1-4; TRBD1 matches at 7 bases. The germline gives CDR1 SGHTA, CDR2 FQGNSA. The V gene end was trimmed by 2 bases and the J gene end by 4 bases; junction bases not matched to a gene: 1. This CDR3 is 14 amino acids long. The DNA of the CDR3 is TGTGCCAGCAGCTTAAACAGGGGTAATGAAAAACTGTTTTTT. Translating gives CASSLNRGNEKLFF.

The rearrangement joins TRBV28 to TRBJ2-7; 7 bases are shared with TRBD2. Germline-derived CDR1 and CDR2 are MDHEN and SYDVKM. There are 16 residues in the CDR3. Germline trimming cut 6 bases from V and 3 bases from J; bases unmatched to any gene: 14. In DNA, the CDR3 is TGTGCCAGCAGCTCCCCCCGACTAGCTAAGCACTACGAGCAGTACTTC. Residues: CASSSPRLAKHYEQYF.